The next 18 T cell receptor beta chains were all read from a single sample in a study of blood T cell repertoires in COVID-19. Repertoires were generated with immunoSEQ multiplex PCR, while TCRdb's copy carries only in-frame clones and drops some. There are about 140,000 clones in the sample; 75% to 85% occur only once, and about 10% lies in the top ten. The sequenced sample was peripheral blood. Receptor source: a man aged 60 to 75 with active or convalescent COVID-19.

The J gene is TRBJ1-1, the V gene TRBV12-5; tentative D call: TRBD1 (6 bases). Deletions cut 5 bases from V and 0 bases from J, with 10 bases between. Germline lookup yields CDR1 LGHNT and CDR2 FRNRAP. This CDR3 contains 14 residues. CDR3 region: CASGQQGLNTEAFF. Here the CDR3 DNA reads TGTGCTAGTGGTCAACAGGGTCTGAACACTGAAGCTTTCTTT.

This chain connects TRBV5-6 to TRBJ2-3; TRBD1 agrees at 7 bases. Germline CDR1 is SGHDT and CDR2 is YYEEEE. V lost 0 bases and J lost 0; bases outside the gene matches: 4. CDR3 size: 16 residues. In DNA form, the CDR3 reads TGTGCCAGCAGCTTGGTTAGGGGGCCGAGCACAGATACGCAGTATTTT. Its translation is CASSLVRGPSTDTQYF. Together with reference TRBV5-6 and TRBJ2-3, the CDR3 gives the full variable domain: DAGVTQSPTHLIKTRGQQVTLRCSPKSGHDTVSWYQQALGQGPQFIFQYYEEEERQRGNFPDRFSGHQFPNYSSELNVNALLLGDSALYLCASSLVRGPSTDTQYFGPGTRLTVL.

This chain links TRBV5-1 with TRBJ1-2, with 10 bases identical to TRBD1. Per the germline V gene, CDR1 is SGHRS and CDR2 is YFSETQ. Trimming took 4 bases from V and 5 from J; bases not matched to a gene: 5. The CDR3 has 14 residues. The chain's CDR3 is CASSTGTGEYGYTF. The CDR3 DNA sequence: TGCGCCAGCAGCACAGGGACAGGGGAGTATGGCTACACCTTC.

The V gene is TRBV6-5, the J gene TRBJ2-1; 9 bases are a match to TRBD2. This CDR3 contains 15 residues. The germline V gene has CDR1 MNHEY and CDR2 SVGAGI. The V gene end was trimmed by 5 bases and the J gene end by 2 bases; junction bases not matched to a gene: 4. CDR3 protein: CASSQQRGAYNEQFF. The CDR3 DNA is TGTGCCAGCAGTCAACAGCGGGGGGCCTACAATGAGCAGTTCTTC.

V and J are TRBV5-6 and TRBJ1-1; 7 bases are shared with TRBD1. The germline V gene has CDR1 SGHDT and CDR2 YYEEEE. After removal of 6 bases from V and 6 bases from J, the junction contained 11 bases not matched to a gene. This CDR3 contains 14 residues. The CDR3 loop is CASNRQGWGSEAFF. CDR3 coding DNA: TGTGCCAGCAACAGACAGGGATGGGGCTCTGAAGCTTTCTTT.

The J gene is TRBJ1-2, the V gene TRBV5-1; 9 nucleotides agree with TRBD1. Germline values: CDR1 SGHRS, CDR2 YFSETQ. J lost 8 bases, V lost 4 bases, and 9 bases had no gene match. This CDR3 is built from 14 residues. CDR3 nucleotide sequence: TGCGCCAGCAGCCCGGGACAGGGAAGTTCGGGCTACACCTTC. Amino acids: CASSPGQGSSGYTF.

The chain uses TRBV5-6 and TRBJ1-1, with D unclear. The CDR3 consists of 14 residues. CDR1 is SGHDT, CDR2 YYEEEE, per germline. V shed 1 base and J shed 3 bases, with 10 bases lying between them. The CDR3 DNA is TGTGCCAGCAGCTTGACAGTTTGGGACACTGAAGCTTTCTTT. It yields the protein CASSLTVWDTEAFF.

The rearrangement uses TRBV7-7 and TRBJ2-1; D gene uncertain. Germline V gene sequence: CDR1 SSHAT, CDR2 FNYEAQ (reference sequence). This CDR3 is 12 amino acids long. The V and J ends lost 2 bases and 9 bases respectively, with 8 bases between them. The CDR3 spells CASSLLNSEQFF. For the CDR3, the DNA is TGTGCCAGCAGCTTATTAAACTCTGAGCAGTTCTTC.

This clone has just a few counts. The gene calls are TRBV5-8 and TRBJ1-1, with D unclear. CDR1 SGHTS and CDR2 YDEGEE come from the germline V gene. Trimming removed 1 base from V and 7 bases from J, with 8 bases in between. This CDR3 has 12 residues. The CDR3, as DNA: TGTGCCAGCAGCTTGTCCCAGGTTGAAGCTTTCTTT. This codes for CASSLSQVEAFF.

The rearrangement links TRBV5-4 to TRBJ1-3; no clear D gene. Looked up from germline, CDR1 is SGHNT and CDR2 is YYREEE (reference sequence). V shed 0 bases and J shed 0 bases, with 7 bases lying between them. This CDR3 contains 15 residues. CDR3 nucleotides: TGTGCCAGCAGCTTGGGCGGGAGCTCTGGAAACACCATATATTTT. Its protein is CASSLGGSSGNTIYF.

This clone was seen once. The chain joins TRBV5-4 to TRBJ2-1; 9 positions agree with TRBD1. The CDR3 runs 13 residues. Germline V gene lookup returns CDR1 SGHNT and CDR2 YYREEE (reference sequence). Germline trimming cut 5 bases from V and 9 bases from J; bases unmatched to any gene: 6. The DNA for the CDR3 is TGTGCCAGCAGACCTACAGGGGGCGTTGAGCAGTTCTTC. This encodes CASRPTGGVEQFF.

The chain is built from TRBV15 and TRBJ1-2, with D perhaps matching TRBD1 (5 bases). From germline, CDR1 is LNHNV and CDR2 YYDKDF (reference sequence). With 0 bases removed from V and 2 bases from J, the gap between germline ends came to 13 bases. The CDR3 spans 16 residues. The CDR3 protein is CATSRDFSTANYGYTF. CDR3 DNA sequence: TGTGCCACCAGCAGAGATTTCTCGACAGCAAACTATGGCTACACCTTC.

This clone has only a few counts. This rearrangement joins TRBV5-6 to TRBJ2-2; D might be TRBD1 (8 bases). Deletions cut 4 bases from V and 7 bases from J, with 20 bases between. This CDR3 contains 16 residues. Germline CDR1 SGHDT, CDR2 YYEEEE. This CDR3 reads CASSLIRQGRDGELFF. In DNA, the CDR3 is TGTGCCAGCAGCCTAATAAGACAGGGGAGGGACGGGGAGCTGTTTTTT.

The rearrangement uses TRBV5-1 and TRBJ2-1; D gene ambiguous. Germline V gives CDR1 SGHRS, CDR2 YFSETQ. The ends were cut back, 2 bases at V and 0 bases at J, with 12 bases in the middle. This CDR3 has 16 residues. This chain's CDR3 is CASSFTHGSSYNEQFF. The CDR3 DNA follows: TGCGCCAGCAGCTTCACTCACGGTAGCTCCTACAATGAGCAGTTCTTC. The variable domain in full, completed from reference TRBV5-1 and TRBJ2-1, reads KAGVTQTPRYLIKTRGQQVTLSCSPISGHRSVSWYQQTPGQGLQFLFEYFSETQRNKGNFPGRFSGRQFSNSRSEMNVSTLELGDSALYLCASSFTHGSSYNEQFFGPGTRLTVL.

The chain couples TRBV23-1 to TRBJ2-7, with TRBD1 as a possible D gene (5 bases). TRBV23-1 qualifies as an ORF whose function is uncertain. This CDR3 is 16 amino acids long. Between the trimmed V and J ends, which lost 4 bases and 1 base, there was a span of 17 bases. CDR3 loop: CASSPTGDSPSYEQYV. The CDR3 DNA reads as TGCGCCAGCAGTCCAACTGGAGACAGTCCTTCCTACGAGCAGTACGTC.

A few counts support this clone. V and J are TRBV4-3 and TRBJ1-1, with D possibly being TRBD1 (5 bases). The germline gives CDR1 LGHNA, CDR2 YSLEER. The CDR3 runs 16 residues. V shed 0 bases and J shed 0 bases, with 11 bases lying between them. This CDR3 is CASSQDWGDLNTEAFF. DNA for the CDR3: TGCGCCAGCAGCCAAGACTGGGGGGATTTGAACACTGAAGCTTTCTTT.

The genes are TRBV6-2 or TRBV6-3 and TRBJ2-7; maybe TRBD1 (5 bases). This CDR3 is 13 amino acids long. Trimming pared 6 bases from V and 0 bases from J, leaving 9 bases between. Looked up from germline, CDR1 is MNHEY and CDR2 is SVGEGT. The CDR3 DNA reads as TGTGCCAGCAGGCCTGACAGCTCCTACGAGCAGTACGTC. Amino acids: CASRPDSSYEQYV.

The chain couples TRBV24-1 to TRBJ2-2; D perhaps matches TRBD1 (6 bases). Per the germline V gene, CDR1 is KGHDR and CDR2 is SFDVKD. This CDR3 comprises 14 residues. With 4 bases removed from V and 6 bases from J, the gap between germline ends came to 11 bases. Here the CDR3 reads CATSDPRGPGELFF. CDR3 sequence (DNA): TGTGCCACCAGTGACCCCAGGGGCCCCGGGGAGCTGTTTTTT.